The subject of this entry is one T cell receptor (beta chain). The CDR3 covers 14 residues. V lost 7 bases and J lost 2, with 12 bases in between. Germline V gene lookup returns CDR1 SNHLY and CDR2 FYNNEI. This record belongs to a study of blood T cell repertoires in COVID-19. Study details: From the United States, Italy and Spain came samples of acute and convalescent COVID-19.

Participants were aged roughly 18 to 89 years from more than 20 US areas. Assignments of participants to cohorts depended upon their own reported clinical history. Recovery meant two consecutive negative NP/OP PCR tests, professional clearance, or resolved symptoms. Clones were read by immunoSEQ multiplex PCR, and TCRdb kept only the in-frame ones, dropping some. The sample records approximately 200,000 clones, roughly 87% being singletons. The origin of this receptor is a woman in her thirties who had recovered from COVID-19. This chain joins TRBV2 and TRBJ1-3; D not certain. Sequencing was carried out using PBMCs or T cells enriched from blood (not recorded which). In nucleotides, the CDR3 is TGTGCCAGCACTCCCGGGAACCCTGGAAACACCATATATTTT. Translated: CASTPGNPGNTIYF.